The 14 T cell receptor beta chains in this list originate from one sample, sequenced in a study of cytomegalovirus exposure and HLA in healthy donors. It was with 60 Vbeta and 13 Jbeta primers that the PCR ran. Repertoires were generated with immunoSEQ multiplex PCR, while TCRdb's copy carries only in-frame clones and drops some. The repertoire consists of about 160,000 clones, with around four fifths occurring once and the leading ten covering roughly 2.1%. The sequencing input was PBMCs. The receptor source for this set is a young man in good health and CMV-seronegative.

The rearrangement links TRBV5-5 to TRBJ1-4, with D maybe TRBD1 (5 bases). V was clipped by 5 bases and J by 8 bases, with 16 bases between them. The length of the CDR3 is 14 residues. Germline CDR1 and CDR2: SGHKS and YYEKEE (reference sequence). The CDR3 protein is CASRFRDSEEKLFF. The CDR3 nucleotides read TGTGCCAGCAGATTCCGGGACTCGGAAGAAAAACTGTTTTTT.

Only a few counts were recorded for this clone. This sequence joins TRBV6-6 and TRBJ2-1; possible D gene TRBD2, 6 bases. V gave up 8 bases and J gave up 8 bases, with 22 bases separating them. CDR1 and CDR2 (germline): MNHNY, SVGAGI (reference sequence). CDR3 length: 15 residues. The CDR3 nucleotides are TGTGCCAGCGCCAGCTACGGGACTCTGGGCGATGAGCAGTTCTTC. Its protein is CASASYGTLGDEQFF.

This clone appeared once. The V gene is TRBV7-2, the J gene TRBJ2-1, with 11 bases aligning to TRBD2. The V and J ends lost 5 bases and 0 bases, in that order; junction bases with no gene match: 9. Germline V gives CDR1 SGHTA, CDR2 FQGNSA. The CDR3 is 18 amino acids. The chain's CDR3 is CASSPGTSGPRSYNEQFF. CDR3 sequence (DNA): TGTGCCAGCAGCCCCGGGACTAGCGGACCGCGCTCCTACAATGAGCAGTTCTTC.

The chain joins TRBV19 to TRBJ2-5; D ambiguous. The germline V gene has CDR1 LNHDA and CDR2 SQIVND (reference sequence). V dropped 3 bases and J dropped 5 bases, with 10 bases sitting between them. The CDR3 length is 13 residues. CDR3 coding DNA: TGTGCCAGTAGTATGTTGGTGGAGGAGACCCAGTACTTC. Residues: CASSMLVEETQYF.

This sequence joins TRBV6-1 and TRBJ2-5; TRBD1 matches 7 bases. Germline-derived CDR1 and CDR2 are MNHNS and SASEGT. V gave up 6 bases and J gave up 4 bases; unmatched junction bases: 5. This CDR3 comprises 13 residues. This CDR3 reads CASSDRVRETQYF. Here the CDR3 DNA reads TGTGCCAGCAGCGACAGGGTTCGAGAGACCCAGTACTTC.

The genes are TRBV28 and TRBJ2-1, with D tentatively TRBD1 (5 bases). The CDR3 runs 15 residues. CDR1 is MDHEN, CDR2 SYDVKM, per germline. The V gene lost 7 bases and the J gene lost 0 bases, with 13 bases spanning the gap. CDR3 bases: TGTGCCAGCATCCCAACAGGTCCCTCCTACAATGAGCAGTTCTTC. Translated: CASIPTGPSYNEQFF.

This clone turned up a few times. The gene calls are TRBV7-8 and TRBJ1-5; D gene ambiguous. Trimming left V 1 base short and J 10 bases short, with 17 bases between. The CDR3 has 15 residues. Germline assignment: CDR1 SGHVS and CDR2 FQNEAQ. CDR3 nucleotides: TGTGCCAGCAGCTTAGTCACGGGGTTCCGGGGACCCCAGCATTTT. Amino acids: CASSLVTGFRGPQHF.

The V gene is TRBV7-8, the J gene TRBJ2-3, with 15 bases matching TRBD2. Per germline, CDR1 SGHVS and CDR2 FQNEAQ. The CDR3 has 18 residues. V was pared by 3 bases and J by 1 base, with 5 bases of the junction left unmatched. In nucleotides, the CDR3 is TGTGCCAGCAGCTTTACTGGGACTAGCGGGGGGCGCACAGATACGCAGTATTTT. This translates into CASSFTGTSGGRTDTQYF. The whole variable domain, remainder taken from reference TRBV7-8 and TRBJ2-3, is GAGVSQSPRYKVAKRGQDVALRCDPISGHVSLFWYQQALGQGPEFLTYFQNEAQLDKSGLPSDRFFAERPEGSVSTLKIQRTQQEDSAVYLCASSFTGTSGGRTDTQYFGPGTRLTVL.

The J gene is TRBJ1-3, the V gene TRBV28; no definite D call. CDR3 length: 15 amino acids. Per the germline V gene, CDR1 is MDHEN and CDR2 is SYDVKM. The V gene lost 2 bases and the J gene lost 0 bases, with 8 bases spanning the gap. The CDR3 sequence: CASSLIRSSGNTIYF. The CDR3 bases are TGTGCCAGCAGTTTAATTAGGAGCTCTGGAAACACCATATATTTT.

Only a few counts were recorded for this clone. This chain uses TRBV28 with TRBJ1-5; possible D gene TRBD1, 6 bases. Germline V gene sequence: CDR1 MDHEN, CDR2 SYDVKM. The ends were cut back, 3 bases at V and 2 bases at J, with 11 bases in the middle. This CDR3 region has 15 residues. CDR3 loop: CASSFWDIRNQPQHF. The CDR3 DNA sequence: TGTGCCAGCAGTTTTTGGGACATCCGCAATCAGCCCCAGCATTTT.

The CDR3 here is CASSWGTGWTNEKLFF. The CDR3 DNA is TGCGCCAGCAGCTGGGGGACAGGGTGGACTAATGAAAAACTGTTTTTT. This chain uses TRBV5-1 with TRBJ1-4; 9 nucleotides line up with TRBD1. This CDR3 comprises 16 residues. CDR1 is SGHRS, CDR2 YFSETQ, per germline. Trimming removed 3 bases from V and 2 bases from J; junction bases left unmatched: 5.

This clone was seen just once. V gene TRBV6-1 combines with J gene TRBJ2-5; maybe TRBD2 (6 bases). This CDR3 region has 16 residues. Germline V gives CDR1 MNHNS, CDR2 SASEGT. V was clipped by 2 bases and J by 5 bases, with 18 bases between them. Here the CDR3 reads CASSEFARGVGETQYF. As DNA, the CDR3 is TGTGCCAGCAGTGAATTTGCGCGGGGCGTGGGGGAGACCCAGTACTTC.

This clone appeared once. The chain uses TRBV7-9 and TRBJ1-4, with TRBD1 matching over 10 bases. The V gene end was trimmed by 3 bases and the J gene end by 5 bases; junction bases not matched to a gene: 3. Germline CDR1 reads SEHNR; CDR2 reads FQNEAQ (reference sequence). There are 15 residues in the CDR3. The CDR3 here is CASSLGQGNNEKLFF. The CDR3 nucleotides are TGTGCCAGCAGCTTGGGACAGGGGAACAATGAAAAACTGTTTTTT. The full variable domain, its missing parts supplied by reference TRBV7-9 and TRBJ1-4, is DTGVSQNPRHKITKRGQNVTFRCDPISEHNRLYWYRQTLGQGPEFLTYFQNEAQLEKSRLLSDRFSAERPKGSFSTLEIQRTEQGDSAMYLCASSLGQGNNEKLFFGSGTQLSVL.

The V and J genes are TRBV5-4 and TRBJ2-5; 8 positions agree with TRBD1. The J segment lost 1 base and the V segment lost 4 bases, leaving 9 bases of the junction unmatched. Germline CDR1 is SGHNT and CDR2 is YYREEE (reference sequence). The CDR3 runs to 16 residues. In nucleotides, the CDR3 is TGTGCCAGCAGCACCGGGCCTACAGGGGGCCAAGAGACCCAGTACTTC. Translated: CASSTGPTGGQETQYF.